This T cell receptor beta chain was obtained from a study of cytomegalovirus exposure and HLA in healthy donors. Study information: The 100 million to 140 million unique TCR beta sequences, from about 170 million T cells, were found by an earlier analysis.

Remarks on this clone: Its specificity is unknown.

In the PCR, 60 Vbeta and 13 Jbeta primers were used. Libraries were prepared by immunoSEQ multiplex PCR; TCRdb keeps only in-frame clonotypes and omits some of them. The table counts approximately 130,000 clones; roughly 2% lies in the top ten. The CDR3 runs 14 residues. The germline gives CDR1 MNHEY, CDR2 SMNVEV (reference sequence). J gave up 6 bases and V 5 bases, and 8 bases lay outside the gene matches. Points from the study as a whole: Reportedly, TCR beta sequences accurately predicted HLA-A and HLA-B alleles in most subjects.

The chain carries TRBV27 and TRBJ2-7; TRBD1 aligns across 9 bases. The clonotype was recovered from a woman aged 60 to 75 in good health and CMV-seronegative. Sequenced input: PBMCs. CDR3 region: CASSPGDRAREQYF. CDR3 nucleotides: TGTGCCAGCAGTCCGGGGGACAGGGCACGCGAGCAGTACTTC.